The TCR beta chain under discussion was sequenced for a study of blood T cell repertoires in COVID-19. Study-level background: Nucleic acid was either cDNA or gDNA, and it came from T cells, B-cell-depleted T cells, or PBMCs.

V dropped 4 bases and J dropped 6 bases, with 15 bases sitting between them. The CDR3 length is 14 residues. The V gene's germline CDR1 is LGHDT and CDR2 YNNKEL (reference sequence). Per the original data handling: Amplifying reference gene primers gave estimates of nucleated cell counts. Produced via immunoSEQ multiplex PCR; TCRdb's table is partial and in-frame only. The DNA gave D and trimming, while V, J and clone size come from that table. The repertoire includes fewer than 250,000 clones, 76% of them detected once, and around 17% sits in the top ten. Cohorts were determined from participant-reported clinical history.

The chain is built from TRBV3-1 (or the pseudogene TRBV3-2) and TRBJ1-1; maybe TRBD1 (5 bases). The clonotype was recovered from a woman between 45 and 60 years old with acute COVID-19. The sample taken for sequencing was PBMCs or T cells enriched from blood (not recorded which). CDR3 coding DNA: TGTGCCAGCAGCCCACGTCCAGGGTGGCCTGAAGCTTTCTTT. It is translated as CASSPRPGWPEAFF.